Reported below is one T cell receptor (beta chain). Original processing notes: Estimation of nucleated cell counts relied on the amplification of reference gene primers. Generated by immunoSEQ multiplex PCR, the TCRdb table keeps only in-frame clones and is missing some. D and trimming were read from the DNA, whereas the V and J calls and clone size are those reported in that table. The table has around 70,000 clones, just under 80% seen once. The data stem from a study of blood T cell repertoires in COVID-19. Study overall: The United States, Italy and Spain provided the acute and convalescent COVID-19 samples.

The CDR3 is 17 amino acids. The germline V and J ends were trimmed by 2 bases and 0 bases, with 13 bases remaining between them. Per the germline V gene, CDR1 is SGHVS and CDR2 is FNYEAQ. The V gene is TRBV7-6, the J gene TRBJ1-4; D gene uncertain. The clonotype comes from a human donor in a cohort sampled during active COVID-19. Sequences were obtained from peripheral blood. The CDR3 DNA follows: TGTGCCAGCAGCTTATCTAAAGACATTGCAACTAATGAAAAACTGTTTTTT. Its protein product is CASSLSKDIATNEKLFF. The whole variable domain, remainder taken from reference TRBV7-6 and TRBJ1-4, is GAGVSQSPRYKVTKRGQDVALRCDPISGHVSLYWYRQALGQGPEFLTYFNYEAQQDKSGLPNDRFSAERPEGSISTLTIQRTEQRDSAMYRCASSLSKDIATNEKLFFGSGTQLSVL.